This T cell receptor (beta chain) emerged from a study of Ad26.COV2.S vaccination and SARS-CoV-2 variants. Libraries were prepared by immunoSEQ multiplex PCR; TCRdb keeps only in-frame clonotypes and omits some of them. The sample lists 43,000 or so clones, 83% occurring once. The CDR3 is 14 residues long. The ends were cut back, 6 bases at V and 4 bases at J, with 15 bases in the middle. Germline CDR1 and CDR2: SGHAT and FQNNGV. This chain uses TRBV11-2 with TRBJ1-2, with D possibly matching TRBD1 (5 bases). The TCR originated in a human donor who had recovered from COVID-19. The source was peripheral blood, collected after recovery from COVID-19. In DNA form, the CDR3 reads TGTGCCAGCAGGGGGGTAGGAGGGACCTATGGCTACACCTTC. Protein: CASRGVGGTYGYTF.